This TCR beta chain appears in the sequencing data of a study of tumor and adjacent non-tumor tissue in lung cancer (dated by TCRdb to the late 2010s). Describing the broader study: By cancer type, the cohort comprised 12 to 13 adenocarcinoma patients, a couple of squamous cell carcinoma patients and 1 small cell lung cancer patient. The approximately 15 enrolled patients, of whom around ten were men and 5 were women, were aged roughly 31 to 80 years and were diagnosed with TNM stage I to III disease. In total, sequencing yielded under 150 million productive TCRbeta reads, which works out to an average of about 4 million reads per sample. The study compared bulk TCRbeta repertoires from lung tumor tissue and matched distant non-tumor lung tissue of about 14 lung cancer patients. For each patient, one tumor sample and one normal lung sample were taken, giving approximately 30 paired specimens that underwent TCRbeta CDR3 sequencing. Overall results and qualifications from the work: The top 100 clones made up a significantly larger cumulative share of the repertoire in normal lung than in tumor tissue. Significantly higher TCR diversity (inverse Simpson) was observed in tumor tissue than in normal lung tissue (roughly 390 vs 170, P = 0.0075, Mann-Whitney U test). TCR diversity was significantly higher in younger patients, and higher tumor TCR diversity was associated with shorter overall and disease-free survival. Neither the sequencing platform nor unique molecular identifiers are named or mentioned anywhere in the methods. Because peripheral blood was not sequenced, the blood TCRbeta repertoires of the lung cancer patients in the study went unexamined. The cohort had only around 14 patients, and the authors noted that larger samples and more detailed clinical data are needed.

Taken from the germline V gene (reference sequence), the CDR1 and CDR2 loops are SGHAT and FQDESV. The CDR3 is 12 amino acids long, termini counted. The sequence is cut down to CDR3 DNA, 36 bases in frame from base 1. RNA was isolated from bulk, unsorted tissue, and RNA quality was assessed with a NanoDrop ND-1000 and an Agilent 2100. Distant non-tumor tissue taken more than 3 cm from the tumor edge was used as the normal lung sample. Newly diagnosed lung cancer patients without prior chemotherapy who had been admitted for thoracic surgery in China between August and November 2014 were enrolled as donors. The study excluded patients who had received radiotherapy or chemotherapy before or who had another cancer at the same time. Surgical tissue pieces of roughly 1-2.2 cm3 were preserved in RNAlater solution and were kept at -80 degrees C until use. Points on this clonotype: It has no known antigen specificity. As the CDR3 is not closed by the conserved phenylalanine or tryptophan, this likely results from a read error.

Library preparation was by multiplex PCR. For sequencing, an Illumina HiSeq 2500 was employed. Following protocols modified from ARM-PCR, the researchers constructed TCRbeta libraries through three rounds of nested PCR with primers (Table S4). Before sequencing, PCR products of 200-500 bp were cut from the gel and purified using the QIAquick gel extraction kit. Per the original workflow: Trimmomatic was used to clean the reads, FLASH merged the cleaned reads into complete CDR3 sequences, and MiTCR assigned the sequences to V(D)J germline segments. Clonal diversity was computed as the inverse Simpson's index with VDJtools. Productive reads were defined as in-frame sequences without a premature stop codon. In-frame beta chains were kept once TCRdb had trimmed the public reads at Q25 with fastp and called clones with MiXCR. Every CDR3 protein is listed once, alongside the most common genes and DNA of its rows. These V and J calls derive from TCRdb rather than the authors' analysis. This sample comprises roughly 74,000 distinct CDR3 sequences, over 65% of them detected only once. The top ten clonotypes cover less than 50% of the sample.

Sequencing was done on a sample of distant non-tumor lung tissue. The clonotype was recovered from a man in his sixties or seventies with non-small cell lung cancer. Recombination connected TRBV11-1 to TRBJ1-2, with the D segment identity uncertain. The CDR3 protein is CTSSLYRYGYTS. The DNA sequence is TGTACCAGCAGCTTATACAGATATGGTTACACCTCC.